The T cell receptor (beta chain) described here comes from a study of cytomegalovirus exposure and HLA in healthy donors. Study overall: Previous work identified roughly 120 million unique TCR beta sequences from about 179 million T cells. HLA-typed donors were the source of approximately 86 million unique TCRs held in an early data release.

Whole-study results and caveats: In presence/absence analyses, roughly uniform sequencing depth across donors was assumed. Several of the most significant clusters were apparently associated with common viral pathogens in a later analysis.

The V end was cut by 6 bases, the J end by 4 bases, with 4 bases between. The CDR3 has 10 residues. Germline V gene data show CDR1 as MNHNS and CDR2 as SASEGT. 13 Jbeta primers and 60 Vbeta primers were used for the PCR. The assay was immunoSEQ multiplex PCR, and TCRdb's table has in-frame clones only and misses some. Its table records 40,000 or so clones. Remarks on this clone: The antigen remains undetermined.

Sequencing was carried out using PBMCs. The chain has TRBV6-1 and TRBJ2-7, with D uncertain. This clonotype was sampled from a male donor in good health and CMV-seronegative. This chain's CDR3 is CASSVYEQYF. The CDR3 DNA sequence: TGTGCCAGCAGCGTTTACGAGCAGTACTTC.